This is a list of T cell receptor beta chains from one sample in a study of OX40 agonist ivuxolimab in advanced cancers. Sequencing was performed with immunoSEQ multiplex PCR; in TCRdb, only in-frame clones are kept and a portion is missing. This table holds roughly 53,000 clones, 70% to 90% found once. Material: CD4+ or CD8+ T cells sorted from blood, obtained in a trial of the OX40 agonist ivuxolimab. These receptor sequences come from an adult with an advanced solid tumor such as melanoma, head and neck, liver or kidney cancer. Each CDR3 is given with its conserved first and last residue. Fields, in order: D gene, V gene, clone size, J gene, CDR3 protein, CDR3 DNA. D genes are given only for firm matches. A row's size may be missing; if present it is once, few, many or a size class.

D gene: .; V gene: TRBV28; clone size: .; J gene: TRBJ2-1; CDR3 protein: CASSFGGTPYNEQFF; CDR3 DNA: TGTGCCAGCAGTTTCGGGGGAACCCCTTACAATGAGCAGTTCTTC
D gene: TRBD1; V gene: TRBV5-1; clone size: .; J gene: TRBJ1-2; CDR3 protein: CASSLEGTAYGYTF; CDR3 DNA: TGCGCCAGCAGCTTGGAGGGGACAGCTTATGGCTACACCTTC
D gene: .; V gene: TRBV27; clone size: few; J gene: TRBJ2-2; CDR3 protein: CASSPIGGTGELFF; CDR3 DNA: TGTGCCAGCAGTCCGATAGGGGGCACCGGGGAGCTGTTTTTT
D gene: .; V gene: TRBV18; clone size: .; J gene: TRBJ1-1; CDR3 protein: CASSGTTGTNTEAFF; CDR3 DNA: TGTGCCAGCTCAGGCACCACAGGGACGAACACTGAAGCTTTCTTT
D gene: .; V gene: TRBV5-4; clone size: .; J gene: TRBJ2-3; CDR3 protein: CASSLDRVRTDTQYF; CDR3 DNA: TGTGCCAGCAGCTTGGATCGGGTACGCACAGATACGCAGTATTTT
D gene: TRBD1; V gene: TRBV10-3; clone size: .; J gene: TRBJ1-1; CDR3 protein: CAISVGQVNTEAFF; CDR3 DNA: TGTGCCATCAGTGTCGGACAGGTGAACACTGAAGCTTTCTTT
D gene: .; V gene: TRBV5-1; clone size: .; J gene: TRBJ2-7; CDR3 protein: CASSPGRGPSNIYEQYF; CDR3 DNA: TGCGCCAGCAGCCCCGGTCGGGGGCCATCTAATATATACGAGCAGTACTTC
D gene: TRBD1; V gene: TRBV7-9; clone size: .; J gene: TRBJ2-7; CDR3 protein: CASSHGTGGEQYF; CDR3 DNA: TGTGCCAGCAGCCATGGGACAGGGGGCGAGCAGTACTTC
D gene: .; V gene: TRBV6-5; clone size: .; J gene: TRBJ1-1; CDR3 protein: CASSYSRGTEAFF; CDR3 DNA: TGTGCCAGCAGTTACTCAAGGGGAACTGAAGCTTTCTTT
D gene: .; V gene: TRBV27; clone size: .; J gene: TRBJ2-2; CDR3 protein: CASSSRRQGMSGELFF; CDR3 DNA: TGTGCCAGCAGTTCAAGGCGTCAGGGGATGAGCGGGGAGCTGTTTTTT
D gene: TRBD1; V gene: TRBV6-1; clone size: .; J gene: TRBJ1-6; CDR3 protein: CASSEGQGNSPLHF; CDR3 DNA: TGTGCCAGCAGTGAGGGACAGGGGAATTCACCCCTCCACTTT
D gene: .; V gene: TRBV6-5; clone size: .; J gene: TRBJ1-5; CDR3 protein: CASSYGGPDQPQHF; CDR3 DNA: TGTGCCAGCAGTTATGGGGGACCTGATCAGCCCCAGCATTTT
D gene: .; V gene: TRBV6-1; clone size: .; J gene: TRBJ2-7; CDR3 protein: CASLLVQGKYEQYF; CDR3 DNA: TGTGCCAGCCTCCTGGTGCAGGGGAAATACGAGCAGTACTTC
D gene: TRBD2; V gene: TRBV5-6; clone size: once; J gene: TRBJ2-5; CDR3 protein: CASSQMRIAGEETQYF; CDR3 DNA: TGTGCCAGCAGCCAAATGAGGATAGCGGGGGAAGAGACCCAGTACTTC
D gene: TRBD2; V gene: TRBV5-1; clone size: .; J gene: TRBJ2-1; CDR3 protein: CASSLGLAGNNEQFF; CDR3 DNA: TGCGCCAGCAGCTTGGGACTAGCGGGTAACAATGAGCAGTTCTTC
D gene: .; V gene: TRBV18; clone size: .; J gene: TRBJ1-4; CDR3 protein: CASSPAPWREPQEKLFF; CDR3 DNA: TGTGCCAGCTCACCCGCCCCGTGGAGGGAGCCCCAAGAAAAACTGTTTTTT
D gene: TRBD1; V gene: TRBV5-5; clone size: .; J gene: TRBJ2-2; CDR3 protein: CASSLLGQTGGELFF; CDR3 DNA: TGTGCCAGCAGCTTATTGGGACAGACCGGCGGGGAGCTGTTTTTT
D gene: TRBD2; V gene: TRBV7-9; clone size: .; J gene: TRBJ2-1; CDR3 protein: CASSLPAPIAGGTYNEQFF; CDR3 DNA: TGTGCCAGCAGCTTACCAGCGCCTATTGCGGGAGGAACCTACAATGAGCAGTTCTTC
D gene: TRBD1; V gene: TRBV18; clone size: .; J gene: TRBJ2-3; CDR3 protein: CASSPGTGSDTQYF; CDR3 DNA: TGTGCCAGCTCACCAGGGACAGGGTCAGATACGCAGTATTTT
D gene: .; V gene: TRBV7-9; clone size: .; J gene: TRBJ1-2; CDR3 protein: CASSLGTYGYTF; CDR3 DNA: TGTGCCAGCAGCTTAGGGACTTATGGCTACACCTTC
D gene: .; V gene: TRBV19; clone size: .; J gene: TRBJ2-3; CDR3 protein: CASSTRSSTDTQYF; CDR3 DNA: TGTGCCAGTAGTACCCGCTCTAGCACAGATACGCAGTATTTT
D gene: .; V gene: TRBV4-3; clone size: .; J gene: TRBJ1-5; CDR3 protein: CASSQDWAQGDQPQHF; CDR3 DNA: TGCGCCAGCAGCCAAGATTGGGCACAGGGCGATCAGCCCCAGCATTTT
D gene: .; V gene: TRBV19; clone size: few; J gene: TRBJ1-6; CDR3 protein: CASSMGSYNSPLHF; CDR3 DNA: TGTGCCAGTAGTATGGGGTCCTATAATTCACCCCTCCACTTT